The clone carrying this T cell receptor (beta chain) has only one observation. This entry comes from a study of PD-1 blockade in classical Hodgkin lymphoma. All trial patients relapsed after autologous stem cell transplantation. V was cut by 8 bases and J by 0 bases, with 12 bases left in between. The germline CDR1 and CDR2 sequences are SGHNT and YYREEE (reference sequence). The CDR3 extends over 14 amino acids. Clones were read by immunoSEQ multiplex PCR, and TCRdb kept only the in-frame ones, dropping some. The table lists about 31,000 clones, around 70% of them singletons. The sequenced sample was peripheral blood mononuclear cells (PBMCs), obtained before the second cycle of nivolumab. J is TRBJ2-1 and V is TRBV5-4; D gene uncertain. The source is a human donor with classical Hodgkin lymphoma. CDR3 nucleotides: TGTGCCAGGACTTATAGGGACTCCTACAATGAGCAGTTCTTC. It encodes CARTYRDSYNEQFF.